Here is one T cell receptor beta chain with its context. As TCR cDNA was made by 5'RACE template switching, a universal primer site and UMIs were added. TCRdb re-called the 5' RACE reads with MiXCR, one entry per CDR3 protein. The repertoire has 500,000 to 700,000 distinct CDR3 sequences, under 25% of them found once; the top ten carry roughly 13%. This sample was taken from a study of T cells after yellow fever vaccination. Germline V CDR1 and CDR2: WNHNN, SYGVQD (reference sequence). Trimming took 3 bases from V and 6 from J; bases not matched to a gene: 9. This CDR3 comprises 15 residues. This chain uses TRBV10-1 with TRBJ2-3, with 7 bases identical to TRBD2. The TCR sequence derives from a man aged 25-45 years who received the YFV17D yellow fever vaccine. Sequencing used PBMCs, obtained 15 days after the yellow fever booster vaccination. Written as DNA, the CDR3 is TGCGCCAGCAGTGATGGTGCGGGAGTGGTTGATACGCAGTATTTT. Translation gives CASSDGAGVVDTQYF.